The 20 T cell receptor beta chains presented below share a single source sample, sequenced in a study of cytomegalovirus exposure and HLA in healthy donors. 60 Vbeta and 13 Jbeta primers were used in PCR. Clones were sequenced by immunoSEQ multiplex PCR, and TCRdb holds only the in-frame ones, with some missing. The sample contains around 140,000 clones, about three quarters of which appear only once. Sequencing was done on a sample of PBMCs. These receptors were obtained from a woman between 18 and 29 years old in good health and CMV-seronegative.

V is TRBV19 and J is TRBJ1-2, with 7 bases lining up with TRBD1. V was pared by 3 bases and J by 6 bases, with 16 bases of the junction left unmatched. This CDR3 is built from 17 residues. CDR1 and CDR2 from the germline V gene are LNHDA and SQIVND (reference sequence). In DNA form, the CDR3 reads TGTGCCAGTAGTATCCACAGGGGAGTGGATGGGGAACATGGCTACACCTTC. Translated, it gives CASSIHRGVDGEHGYTF.

The chain employs TRBV5-6 and TRBJ2-5; 12 positions match TRBD2. Germline CDR1 SGHDT, CDR2 YYEEEE. CDR3 length: 17 amino acids. The trim removed 2 bases at V and 5 bases at J, leaving 10 bases unmatched. CDR3 nucleotides: TGTGCCAGCAGCTTATCCCAGCTAGCGGGAGGGGGGGAGACCCAGTACTTC. It is translated as CASSLSQLAGGGETQYF.

This rearrangement joins TRBV6-6 to TRBJ1-2; TRBD1 is a possible D gene (6 bases). The CDR3 covers 11 residues. Germline assignment: CDR1 MNHNY and CDR2 SVGAGI (reference sequence). The ends were cut back, 10 bases at V and 4 bases at J, with 10 bases in the middle. CDR3 residues: CAIRGLYGYTF. DNA for the CDR3: TGTGCCATCAGGGGCCTCTATGGCTACACCTTC.

The chain employs TRBV5-1 and TRBJ2-1; 13 nucleotides line up with TRBD2. CDR3 length equals 15 residues. Germline values: CDR1 SGHRS, CDR2 YFSETQ. The ends lost 5 bases at V and 7 bases at J; junction bases unmatched: 6. CDR3 DNA: TGCGCCAGCAGACTAGCGGGAGGGGGTTATAATGAGCAGTTCTTC. The encoded protein is CASRLAGGGYNEQFF. Using reference TRBV5-1 and TRBJ2-1 for the parts outside the CDR3, the full variable domain is KAGVTQTPRYLIKTRGQQVTLSCSPISGHRSVSWYQQTPGQGLQFLFEYFSETQRNKGNFPGRFSGRQFSNSRSEMNVSTLELGDSALYLCASRLAGGGYNEQFFGPGTRLTVL.

V is TRBV2 and J is TRBJ2-3, with D hard to call. Trimming removed 4 bases from V and 3 bases from J, with 17 bases in between. The CDR3 consists of 16 residues. Germline CDR1 is SNHLY and CDR2 is FYNNEI. The CDR3 DNA reads as TGTGCCAGCAGTGTTAGCCGGAGCCGTGAGACAGATACGCAGTATTTT. Translated: CASSVSRSRETDTQYF.

The rearrangement links TRBV15 to TRBJ2-7; D call uncertain. This CDR3 has 13 residues. V dropped 1 base and J dropped 9 bases, with 13 bases sitting between them. The germline CDR1 and CDR2 sequences are LNHNV and YYDKDF (reference sequence). This CDR3 is CATSRAQAAMQYF. CDR3 DNA: TGTGCCACCAGCAGAGCCCAGGCAGCTATGCAGTACTTC. The entire variable domain, with the rest obtained from reference TRBV15 and TRBJ2-7, is as follows: DAMVIQNPRYQVTQFGKPVTLSCSQTLNHNVMYWYQQKSSQAPKLLFHYYDKDFNNEADTPDNFQSRRPNTSFCFLDIRSPGLGDTAMYLCATSRAQAAMQYFGPGTRLTVT.

The chain carries TRBV5-4 and TRBJ2-2; 12 positions match TRBD1. Trimming removed 4 bases from V and 7 bases from J; junction bases left unmatched: 8. This CDR3 comprises 16 residues. CDR1 is SGHNT, CDR2 YYREEE, per germline (reference sequence). CDR3 region: CASSPKGQGAHGELFF. CDR3 in DNA: TGTGCCAGCAGCCCCAAGGGACAGGGGGCGCACGGGGAGCTGTTTTTT.

This chain uses TRBV10-3 with TRBJ2-3; D possibly corresponds to TRBD1 (8 bases). CDR1 and CDR2 from the germline V gene are ENHRY and SYGVKD. Trimming removed 7 bases at V and 6 bases at J, with 20 bases between. The CDR3 extends over 15 amino acids. CDR3 sequence (DNA): TGTGCCATCACTCCAGGGGGCGGGAGTGCCGATACGCAGTATTTT. Protein product: CAITPGGGSADTQYF.

The chain is built from TRBV29-1 and TRBJ2-1; TRBD1 aligns across 7 bases. The V and J ends lost 3 bases and 4 bases, in that order; junction bases with no gene match: 3. CDR1 and CDR2 from the germline V gene are SQVTM and ANQGSEA. The CDR3 sequence is 13 residues long. Here the CDR3 DNA reads TGCAGCGTTGACCGGGACAGATACAATGAGCAGTTCTTC. Translation: CSVDRDRYNEQFF.

The chain joins TRBV5-6 to TRBJ2-5; D is unresolved. The CDR3 totals 13 residues. Trimming pared 1 base from V and 4 bases from J, leaving 8 bases between. CDR1 is SGHDT, CDR2 YYEEEE, per germline. CDR3 in amino acids: CASSLRSGETQYF. CDR3 in DNA: TGTGCCAGCAGCTTGCGGTCTGGAGAGACCCAGTACTTC.

This clone came up a few times. The J gene is TRBJ2-4, the V gene TRBV18; D unresolved. CDR1 and CDR2 from the germline V gene are KGHSH and LQKENI. V gave up 3 bases and J gave up 0 bases, with 9 bases separating them. CDR3 length: 15 amino acids. Here the CDR3 reads CASSPPSEAKNIQYF. The CDR3 bases are TGTGCCAGCTCACCCCCAAGCGAAGCCAAAAACATTCAGTACTTC.

J is TRBJ2-5 and V is TRBV5-4, with 8 bases lining up with TRBD2. The trim removed 4 bases at V and 5 bases at J, leaving 7 bases unmatched. There are 14 residues in the CDR3. Germline CDR1 SGHNT, CDR2 YYREEE (reference sequence). CDR3 amino acids: CASSPGGAEETQYF. CDR3 sequence (DNA): TGTGCCAGCAGCCCGGGGGGGGCCGAGGAGACCCAGTACTTC.

The rearrangement links TRBV2 to TRBJ1-2; D is uncertain. V gave up 6 bases and J gave up 4 bases, with 9 bases separating them. Germline assignment: CDR1 SNHLY and CDR2 FYNNEI. This CDR3 is built from 12 residues. CDR3 sequence (DNA): TGTGCCAGCAGGCAACAATTCTATGGCTACACCTTC. Its translation is CASRQQFYGYTF.

This clone appeared once. The V call is TRBV13, the J call TRBJ2-7; 10 bases are shared with TRBD2. CDR3 length: 16 residues. Germline trimming cut 5 bases from V and 0 bases from J; bases unmatched to any gene: 7. Germline lookup yields CDR1 PRHDT and CDR2 FYEKMQ (reference sequence). As DNA, the CDR3 is TGTGCCAGCAGCCCACGGACTAGCGGTAGCTCCTACGAGCAGTACTTC. Amino acids: CASSPRTSGSSYEQYF.

This sequence joins TRBV19 and TRBJ1-2; perhaps TRBD1 as D (5 bases). CDR3 length: 14 amino acids. The germline CDR1 and CDR2 sequences are LNHDA and SQIVND (reference sequence). V gave up 5 bases and J gave up 5 bases, with 15 bases separating them. The CDR3, as DNA: TGTGCCAGTAGTTCCCCCGGGGGGGATTATGGCTACACCTTC. Its translation: CASSSPGGDYGYTF.

This clone was seen a handful of times. This chain connects TRBV5-1 to TRBJ2-6; D remains ambiguous. Germline V CDR1 and CDR2: SGHRS, YFSETQ. Trimming removed 1 base at V and 0 bases at J, with 5 bases between. The CDR3 is 15 amino acids. Here the CDR3 reads CASSLRSSGANVLTF. The CDR3, as DNA: TGCGCCAGCAGCTTGCGGTCCTCTGGGGCCAACGTCCTGACTTTC.

The chain uses TRBV7-8 and TRBJ2-5, with 10 bases fitting TRBD2. The germline gives CDR1 SGHVS, CDR2 FQNEAQ. The length of the CDR3 is 16 residues. J gave up 5 bases and V 5 bases, and 11 bases lay outside the gene matches. The CDR3 DNA reads as TGTGCCAGCAGCGTCCTAGCGGGAGAAGGCTCGGAGACCCAGTACTTC. Its protein is CASSVLAGEGSETQYF.

The genes are TRBV30 and TRBJ1-2; tentatively, D is TRBD1 (6 bases). From germline, CDR1 is GTSNPN and CDR2 SVGIG (reference sequence). V shed 0 bases and J shed 8 bases, with 16 bases lying between them. The CDR3 totals 14 residues. CDR3 DNA: TGTGCCTGGAGTGTACGGGGTAGGGGGAGCGGCTACACCTTC. Translating it yields CAWSVRGRGSGYTF.

The chain employs TRBV6-1 and TRBJ1-2; TRBD1 agrees at 7 bases. V was pared by 6 bases and J by 5 bases, with 9 bases of the junction left unmatched. The CDR3 extends over 14 amino acids. Germline CDR1 is MNHNS and CDR2 is SASEGT. CDR3 protein: CASRGGQNPYGYTF. The CDR3 DNA is TGTGCCAGCAGGGGGGGACAGAATCCTTATGGCTACACCTTC.

This rearrangement joins TRBV29-1 to TRBJ1-2, with 7 bases fitting TRBD1. J lost 1 base, V lost 6 bases, and 11 bases had no gene match. The CDR3 spans 15 residues. CDR1 and CDR2 (germline): SQVTM, ANQGSEA. The CDR3 protein is CSVDTPGQLNYGYTF. In nucleotides, the CDR3 is TGCAGCGTAGACACACCGGGACAGCTTAACTATGGCTACACCTTC.